This T cell receptor (beta chain) is drawn from a study of identical twins' blood T cells. Study findings and constraints: Top TCRbeta clonotypes were shared more with twin than unrelated donors.

As to this clonotype: Antigen unknown.

Both ends of each TCR cDNA library bore sample-specific barcodes. TCRdb reanalysed the 5' RACE reads using MiXCR and keeps one entry per CDR3 protein. The table lists 300,000 to 450,000 distinct CDR3 sequences, roughly 31% of them singletons. Material for sequencing was PBMCs. The receptor was derived from a woman aged 18-49 years in good health.

The DNA of the CDR3 is TGCGCCAGCAGTCAATCAGTAGACGGGCTACGTCAGCCCCAGCATTTT. This encodes CASSQSVDGLRQPQHF. V gene TRBV23-1 combines with J gene TRBJ1-5; the D is unclear. TRBV23-1 is sorted into the ORF group, with uncertain function. The CDR3 is 16 residues long. The ends were cut back, 0 bases at V and 6 bases at J, with 15 bases in the middle.